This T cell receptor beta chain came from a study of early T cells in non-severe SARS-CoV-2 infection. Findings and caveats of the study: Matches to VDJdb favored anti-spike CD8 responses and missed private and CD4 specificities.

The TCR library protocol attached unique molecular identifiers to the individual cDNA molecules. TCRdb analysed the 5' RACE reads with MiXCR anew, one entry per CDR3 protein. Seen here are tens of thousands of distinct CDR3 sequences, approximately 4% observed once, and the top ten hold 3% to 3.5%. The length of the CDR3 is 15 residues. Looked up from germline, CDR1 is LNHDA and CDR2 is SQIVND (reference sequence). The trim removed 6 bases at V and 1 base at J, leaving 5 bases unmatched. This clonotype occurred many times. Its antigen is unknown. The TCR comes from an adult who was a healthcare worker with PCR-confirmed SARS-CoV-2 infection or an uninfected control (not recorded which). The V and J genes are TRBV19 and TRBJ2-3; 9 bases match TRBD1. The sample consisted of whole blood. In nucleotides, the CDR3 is TGTGCCAGTAGATCAAGGACAGGGGGCACAGATACGCAGTATTTT. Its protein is CASRSRTGGTDTQYF. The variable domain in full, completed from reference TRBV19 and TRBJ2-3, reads DGGITQSPKYLFRKEGQNVTLSCEQNLNHDAMYWYRQDPGQGLRLIYYSQIVNDFQKGDIAEGYSVSREKKESFPLTVTSAQKNPTAFYLCASRSRTGGTDTQYFGPGTRLTVL.